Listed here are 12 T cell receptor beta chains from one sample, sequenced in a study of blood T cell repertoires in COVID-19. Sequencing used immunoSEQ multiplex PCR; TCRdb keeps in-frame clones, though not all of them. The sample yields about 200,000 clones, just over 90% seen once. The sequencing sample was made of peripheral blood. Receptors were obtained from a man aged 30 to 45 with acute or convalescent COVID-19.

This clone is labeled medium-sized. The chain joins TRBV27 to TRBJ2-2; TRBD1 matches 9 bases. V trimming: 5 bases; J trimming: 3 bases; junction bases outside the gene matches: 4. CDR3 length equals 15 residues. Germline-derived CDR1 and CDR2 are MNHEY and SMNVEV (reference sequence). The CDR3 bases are TGTGCCAGCAGTATGGACAGGGGAGACACCGGGGAGCTGTTTTTT. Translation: CASSMDRGDTGELFF.

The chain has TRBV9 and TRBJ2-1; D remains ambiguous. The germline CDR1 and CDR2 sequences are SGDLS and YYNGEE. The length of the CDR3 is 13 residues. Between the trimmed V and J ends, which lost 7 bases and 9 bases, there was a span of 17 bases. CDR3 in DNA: TGTGCCAGCCGGAGAGGCCACGTTGGTGAGCAGTTCTTC. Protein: CASRRGHVGEQFF.

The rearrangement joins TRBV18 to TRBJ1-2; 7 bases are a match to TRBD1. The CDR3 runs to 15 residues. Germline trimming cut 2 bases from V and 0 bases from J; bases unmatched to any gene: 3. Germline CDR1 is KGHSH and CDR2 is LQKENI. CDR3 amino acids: CASSPDGTANYGYTF. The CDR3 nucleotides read TGTGCCAGCTCACCAGATGGGACAGCTAACTATGGCTACACCTTC.

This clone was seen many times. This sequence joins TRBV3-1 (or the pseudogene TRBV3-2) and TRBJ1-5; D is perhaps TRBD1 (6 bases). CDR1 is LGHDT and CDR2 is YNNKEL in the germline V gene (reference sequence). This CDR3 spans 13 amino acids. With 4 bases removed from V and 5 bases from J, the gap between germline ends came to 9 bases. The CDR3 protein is CASSPRTDQPQHF. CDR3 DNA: TGTGCCAGCAGCCCACGGACAGATCAGCCCCAGCATTTT.

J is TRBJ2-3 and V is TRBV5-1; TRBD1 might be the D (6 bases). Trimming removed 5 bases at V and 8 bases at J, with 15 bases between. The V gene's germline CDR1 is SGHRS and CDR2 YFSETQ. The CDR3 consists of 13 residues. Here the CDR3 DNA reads TGCGCCAGCAGACCCGCTGAAGGGGGTACGCAGTATTTT. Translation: CASRPAEGGTQYF.

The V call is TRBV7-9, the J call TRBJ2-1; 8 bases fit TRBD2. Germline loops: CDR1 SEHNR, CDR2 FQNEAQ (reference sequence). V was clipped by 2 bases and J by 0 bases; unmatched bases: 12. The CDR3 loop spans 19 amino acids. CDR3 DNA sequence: TGTGCCAGCAGCTTATTGTGGGGGACGAGCGGGGGCTCCTACAATGAGCAGTTCTTC. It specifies CASSLLWGTSGGSYNEQFF. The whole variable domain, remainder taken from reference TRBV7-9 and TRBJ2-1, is DTGVSQNPRHKITKRGQNVTFRCDPISEHNRLYWYRQTLGQGPEFLTYFQNEAQLEKSRLLSDRFSAERPKGSFSTLEIQRTEQGDSAMYLCASSLLWGTSGGSYNEQFFGPGTRLTVL.

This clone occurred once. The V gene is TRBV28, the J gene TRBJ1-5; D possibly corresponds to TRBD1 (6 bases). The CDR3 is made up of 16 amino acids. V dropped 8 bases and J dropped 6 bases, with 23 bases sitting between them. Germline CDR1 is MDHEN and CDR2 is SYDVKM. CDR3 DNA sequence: TGTGCCAGCTACTCTTACCCCCCAGGGGATGGTCAGCCCCAGCATTTT. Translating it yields CASYSYPPGDGQPQHF.

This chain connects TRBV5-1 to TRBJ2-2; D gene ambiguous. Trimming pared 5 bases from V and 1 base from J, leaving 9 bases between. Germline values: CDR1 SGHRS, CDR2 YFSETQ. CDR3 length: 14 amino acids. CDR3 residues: CASRELKNTGELFF. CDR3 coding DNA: TGCGCCAGCAGGGAGCTAAAGAACACCGGGGAGCTGTTTTTT.

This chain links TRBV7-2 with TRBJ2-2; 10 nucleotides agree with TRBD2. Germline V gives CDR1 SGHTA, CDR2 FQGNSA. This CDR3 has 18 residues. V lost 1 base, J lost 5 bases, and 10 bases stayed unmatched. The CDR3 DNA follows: TGTGCCAGCAGCTTAGGGCCTAGCGGGAGAAGTGGTACCGGGGAGCTGTTTTTT. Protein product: CASSLGPSGRSGTGELFF.

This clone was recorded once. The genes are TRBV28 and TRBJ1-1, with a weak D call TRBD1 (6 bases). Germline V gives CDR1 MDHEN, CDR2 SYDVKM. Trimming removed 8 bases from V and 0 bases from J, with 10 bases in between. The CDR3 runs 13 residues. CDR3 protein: CASFRGMNTEAFF. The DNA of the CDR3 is TGTGCCAGCTTCAGGGGTATGAACACTGAAGCTTTCTTT.

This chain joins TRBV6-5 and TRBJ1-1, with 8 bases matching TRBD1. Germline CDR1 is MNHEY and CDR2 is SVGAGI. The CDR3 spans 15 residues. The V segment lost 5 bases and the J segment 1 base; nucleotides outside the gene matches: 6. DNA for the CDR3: TGTGCCAGCAGTCTTGCAGGGGGCGCGAACACTGAAGCTTTCTTT. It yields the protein CASSLAGGANTEAFF.

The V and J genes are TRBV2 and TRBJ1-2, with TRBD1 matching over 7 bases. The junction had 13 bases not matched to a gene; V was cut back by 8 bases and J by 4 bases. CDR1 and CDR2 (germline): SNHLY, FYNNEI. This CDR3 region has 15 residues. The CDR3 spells CASLSTLGQFYGYTF. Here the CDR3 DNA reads TGTGCCAGCCTCTCCACCCTGGGACAGTTCTATGGCTACACCTTC.